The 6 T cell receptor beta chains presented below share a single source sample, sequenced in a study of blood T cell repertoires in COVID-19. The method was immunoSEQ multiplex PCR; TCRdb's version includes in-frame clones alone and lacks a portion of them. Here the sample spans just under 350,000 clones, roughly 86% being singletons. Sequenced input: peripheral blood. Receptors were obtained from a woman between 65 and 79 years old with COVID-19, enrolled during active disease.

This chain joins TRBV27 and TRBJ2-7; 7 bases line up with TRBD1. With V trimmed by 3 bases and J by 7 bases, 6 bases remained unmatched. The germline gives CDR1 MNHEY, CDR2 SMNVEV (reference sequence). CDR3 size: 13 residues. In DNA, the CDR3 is TGTGCCAGCAGTTTTAGGGGGCCTGAAGAGCAGTACTTC. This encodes CASSFRGPEEQYF.

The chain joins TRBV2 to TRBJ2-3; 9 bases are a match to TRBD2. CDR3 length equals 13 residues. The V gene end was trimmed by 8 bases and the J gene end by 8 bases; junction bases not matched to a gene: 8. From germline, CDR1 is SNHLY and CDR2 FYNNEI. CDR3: CASLAGSVGTQYF. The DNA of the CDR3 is TGTGCCAGCCTAGCGGGGAGTGTGGGTACGCAGTATTTT.

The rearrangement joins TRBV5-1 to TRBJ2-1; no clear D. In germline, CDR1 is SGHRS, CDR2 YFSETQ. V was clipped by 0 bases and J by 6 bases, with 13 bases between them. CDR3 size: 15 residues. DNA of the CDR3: TGCGCCAGCAGCTTGGCCGGTGATCATAGCAATGAGCAGTTCTTC. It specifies CASSLAGDHSNEQFF.

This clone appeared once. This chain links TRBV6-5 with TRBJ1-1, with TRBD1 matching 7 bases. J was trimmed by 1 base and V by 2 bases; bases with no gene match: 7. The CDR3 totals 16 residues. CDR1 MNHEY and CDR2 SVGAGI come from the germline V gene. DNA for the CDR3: TGTGCCAGCAGTTACGGGCTCACAGGGGCGAACACTGAAGCTTTCTTT. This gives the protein CASSYGLTGANTEAFF.

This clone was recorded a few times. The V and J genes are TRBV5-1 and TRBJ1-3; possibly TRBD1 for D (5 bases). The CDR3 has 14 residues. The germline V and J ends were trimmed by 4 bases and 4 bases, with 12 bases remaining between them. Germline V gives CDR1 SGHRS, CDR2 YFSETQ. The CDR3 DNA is TGCGCCAGCAGCCCCTCCCGGGGGGGAAACACCATATATTTT. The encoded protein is CASSPSRGGNTIYF.

The CDR3 DNA reads TGTGCCAGCAGCTCGAGGGACACTGAAGCTTTCTTT. Its protein is CASSSRDTEAFF. J is TRBJ1-1 and V is TRBV7-9; D remains unclear. Looked up from germline, CDR1 is SEHNR and CDR2 is FQNEAQ (reference sequence). Trimming shortened V by 4 bases and J by 3 bases, and 6 bases separated the two germline ends. CDR3 length: 12 amino acids.